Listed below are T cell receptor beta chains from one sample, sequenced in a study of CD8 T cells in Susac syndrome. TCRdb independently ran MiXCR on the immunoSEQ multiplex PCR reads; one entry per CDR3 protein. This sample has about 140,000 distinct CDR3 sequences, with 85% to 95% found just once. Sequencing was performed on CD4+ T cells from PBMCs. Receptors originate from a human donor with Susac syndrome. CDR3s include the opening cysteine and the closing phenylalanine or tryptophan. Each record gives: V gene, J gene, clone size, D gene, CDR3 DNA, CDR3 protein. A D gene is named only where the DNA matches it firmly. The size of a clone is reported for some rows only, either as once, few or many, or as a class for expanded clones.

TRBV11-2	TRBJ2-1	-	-	TGTGCCAGCAGCTTAGATCGCGGAGTCGGCTACAATGAGCAGTTCTTC	CASSLDRGVGYNEQFF
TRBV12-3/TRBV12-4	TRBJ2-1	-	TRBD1	TGTGCCAGCAGCGCCGGGACAGGGGTTATCGATGAGCAGTTCTTC	CASSAGTGVIDEQFF
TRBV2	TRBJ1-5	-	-	TGTGCCAGCTCCGACAGTAATAGCAATCAGCCCCAGCATTTT	CASSDSNSNQPQHF
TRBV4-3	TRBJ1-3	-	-	TGCGCCAGCAGCCAAGAAGGTGGCCCCCTCTCTGGAAACACCATATATTTT	CASSQEGGPLSGNTIYF
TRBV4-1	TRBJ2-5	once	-	TGCGCCAGCAGCCCACATGACGACTGGACGAGGAAACAAGAGACCCAGTACTTC	CASSPHDDWTRKQETQYF
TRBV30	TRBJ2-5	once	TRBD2	TGTGCCTGGGTGCCTCGGCCGGGACTAGCGGGGGAGAAGACCCAGTACTTC	CAWVPRPGLAGEKTQYF
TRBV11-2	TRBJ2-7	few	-	TGTGCCAGCAGCTTGTACTACGAGCAGTACTTC	CASSLYYEQYF
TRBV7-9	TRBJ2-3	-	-	TGTGCCAGCAGCCTAACCGGGGCTCCCGGAGGAGATACGCAGTATTTT	CASSLTGAPGGDTQYF
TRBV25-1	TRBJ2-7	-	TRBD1	TGTGCCAGCAGTGAATTGGGGACAGCCTCCTACGAGCAGTACTTC	CASSELGTASYEQYF
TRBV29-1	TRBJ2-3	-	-	TGCAGCGTTGGTCTACCTACAGATACGCAGTATTTT	CSVGLPTDTQYF
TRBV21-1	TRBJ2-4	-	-	TGTGCCAGCAGCAAGGAACAGGTTGGGGACATTCAGTACTTC	CASSKEQVGDIQYF
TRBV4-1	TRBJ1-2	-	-	TGCGCCAGCAGCCCCAGTGGGACCCATGGCTACACCTTC	CASSPSGTHGYTF
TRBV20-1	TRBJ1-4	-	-	TGCAGTGCTAGAGACAGGGCTGAAAAACTGTTTTTT	CSARDRAEKLFF
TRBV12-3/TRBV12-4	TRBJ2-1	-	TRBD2	TGTGCCAGCAGACTCGGGACTAGTTTCAATGAGCAGTTCTTC	CASRLGTSFNEQFF
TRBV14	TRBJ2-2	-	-	TGTGCCAGCAGCCACGCAATGGCCACCGGGGAGCTGTTTTTT	CASSHAMATGELFF
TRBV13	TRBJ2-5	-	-	TGTGCCAGCAGCTTAGCCCCCCGAGAGACCCAGTACTTC	CASSLAPRETQYF
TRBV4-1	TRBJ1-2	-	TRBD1	TGCGCCAGCAGCCGGCAGGGGGACATATTCTATGGCTACACCTTC	CASSRQGDIFYGYTF
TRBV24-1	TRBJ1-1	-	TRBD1	TGTGCCACCAGTGCTGGACAGGGGAGGAACACTGAAGCTTTCTTT	CATSAGQGRNTEAFF
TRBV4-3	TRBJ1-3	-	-	TGCGCCAGCAGCCCCGGGGTGGGCCCTGGAAACACCATATATTTT	CASSPGVGPGNTIYF
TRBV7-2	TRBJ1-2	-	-	TGTGCCAGCAGCTCTGGCCTAGCTAACTATGGCTACACCTTC	CASSSGLANYGYTF